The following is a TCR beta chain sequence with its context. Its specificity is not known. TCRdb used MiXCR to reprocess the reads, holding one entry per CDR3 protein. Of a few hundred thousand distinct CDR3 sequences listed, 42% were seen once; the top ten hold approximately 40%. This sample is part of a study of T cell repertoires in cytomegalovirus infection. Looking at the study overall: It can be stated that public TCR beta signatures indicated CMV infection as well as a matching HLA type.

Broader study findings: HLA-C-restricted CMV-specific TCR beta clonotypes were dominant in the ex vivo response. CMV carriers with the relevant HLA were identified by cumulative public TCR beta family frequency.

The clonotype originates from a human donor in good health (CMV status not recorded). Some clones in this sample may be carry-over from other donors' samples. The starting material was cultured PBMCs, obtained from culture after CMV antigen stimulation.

CDR3 nucleotides: TGTGCCAGCAGTCCCCGGCGGGGGCGCGAGGTTGAAGCTTTCTTT. It yields the protein CASSPRRGREVEAFF. V and J are TRBV28 and TRBJ1-1; perhaps TRBD1 as D (6 bases). CDR1 and CDR2 (germline): MDHEN, SYDVKM. Trimming removed 5 bases from V and 7 bases from J, with 20 bases in between. This CDR3 has 15 amino acids.